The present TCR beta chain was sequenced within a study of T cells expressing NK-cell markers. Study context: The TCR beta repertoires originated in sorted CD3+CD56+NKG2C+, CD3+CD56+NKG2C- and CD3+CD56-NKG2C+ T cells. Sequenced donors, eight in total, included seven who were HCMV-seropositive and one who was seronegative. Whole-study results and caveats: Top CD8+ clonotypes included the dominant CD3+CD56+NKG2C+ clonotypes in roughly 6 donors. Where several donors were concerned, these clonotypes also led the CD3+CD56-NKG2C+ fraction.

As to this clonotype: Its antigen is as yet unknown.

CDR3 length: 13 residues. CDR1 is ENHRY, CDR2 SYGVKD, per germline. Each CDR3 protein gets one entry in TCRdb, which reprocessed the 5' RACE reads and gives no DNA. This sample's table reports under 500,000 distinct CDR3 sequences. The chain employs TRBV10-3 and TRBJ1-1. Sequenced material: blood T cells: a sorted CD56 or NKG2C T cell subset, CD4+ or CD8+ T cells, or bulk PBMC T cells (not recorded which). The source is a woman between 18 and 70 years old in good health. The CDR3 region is CAISESTGHEAFF.